One sample yielded the 12 T cell receptor beta chains listed below, sequenced in a study of T cells in women clearing cervical HPV infection. Some clones are missing from TCRdb's copy, which holds only in-frame ones; the method was immunoSEQ multiplex PCR. The record lists about 14,000 clones, of which the ten most abundant hold less than 8%. The material sequenced was blood buffy coat. The receptors were sampled from a woman aged 18-70 years with a cervical HPV16 infection that either progressed to CIN3+ or cleared (not recorded which).

To note about this clone: The read ends 3 residues early relative to the CDR3; the germline J gene fills the gap. The chain uses TRBV5-1 and TRBJ2-3; 7 bases agree with TRBD1. With 3 bases clipped from V and 2 bases from J, the junction kept 6 bases outside the gene matches. The CDR3 extends over 15 amino acids. The germline CDR1 and CDR2 sequences are SGHRS and YFSETQ. Partial CDR3 DNA: TGCGCCAGCAGCTCGACAGGGTTTTCCACAGATACG. Its translation is CASSSTGFSTDT. The full CDR3 is CASSSTGFSTDTQYF.

A remark on this clone: The CDR3 end falls 3 residues outside the read, so it is completed with the germline J gene. The chain employs TRBV19 and TRBJ1-5; D is ambiguous. CDR1 and CDR2 (germline): LNHDA, SQIVND (reference sequence). Trimming took 6 bases from V and 2 from J, leaving 11 bases between them. This CDR3 has 14 amino acids. The CDR3 is CASRSRSGNQPQHF. The CDR3 bases that were read are TGTGCCAGTAGGTCCAGGTCCGGCAATCAGCCC.

In the case of this clone: With the read ending 3 residues before the CDR3 end, the germline J gene is used to fill in that end. This chain joins TRBV5-1 and TRBJ2-7; D tentatively fits TRBD1 or TRBD2 (6 bases each). V lost 0 bases and J lost 6, with 10 bases in between. Per germline, CDR1 SGHRS and CDR2 YFSETQ. This CDR3 contains 13 residues. The CDR3 is CASSLGQEGEQYF. The CDR3 DNA, read in part, is TGCGCCAGCAGCTTGGGACAGGAGGGCGAG.

As for this clone: Sequencing ends 3 residues short of the CDR3 end; the germline J gene provides the rest. The chain employs TRBV5-1 and TRBJ2-2; D might be TRBD1 (8 bases). This CDR3 is 16 amino acids long. Germline CDR1 SGHRS, CDR2 YFSETQ. V lost 3 bases and J lost 2, with 14 bases in between. CDR3 in amino acids: CASSYTGGDNTGELFF. The sequenced CDR3 bases are TGCGCCAGCAGCTATACAGGGGGGGATAACACCGGGGAG.

As to this clone: The DNA ends 3 residues before the CDR3 does, and the rest of the CDR3 is filled in from the germline J gene. This chain links TRBV18 with TRBJ2-7; D remains ambiguous. V shed 3 bases and J shed 0 bases, with 15 bases lying between them. The CDR3 is 16 amino acids. Germline assignment: CDR1 KGHSH and CDR2 LQKENI. The CDR3 DNA, read in part, is TGTGCCAGCTCACCGGCGGCAGCGACCGCCTCCTACGAG. Protein sequence: CASSPAAATASYE. The full CDR3 sequence reads CASSPAAATASYEQYF.

A note on this clone: The CDR3 extends 3 residues past the end of the read, so its final part is completed from the germline J gene. This rearrangement joins TRBV20-1 to TRBJ1-3, with D maybe TRBD1 (6 bases). V dropped 3 bases and J dropped 4 bases, with 10 bases sitting between them. Germline V gene lookup returns CDR1 DFQATT and CDR2 SNEGSKA (reference sequence). This CDR3 comprises 13 residues. The CDR3 sequence: CSASQGMGNTIYF. The DNA read from the CDR3 is TGCAGTGCTAGTCAGGGGATGGGAAACACC.

Remarks on this clone: The CDR3 goes on 3 residues after the read ends, and that part is filled in from the germline J gene. The rearrangement links TRBV7-9 to TRBJ1-2; unclear D gene. CDR3 size: 13 residues. From germline, CDR1 is SEHNR and CDR2 FQNEAQ (reference sequence). Trimming left V 4 bases short and J 6 bases short, with 12 bases between. The CDR3 sequence is CASSSYSIDGYTF. CDR3 DNA (partial): TGTGCCAGCAGCTCCTATTCTATAGATGGC.

CDR3 DNA (partial): TGCGCCAGCAGCCAAAGTCTCCAGCGGGCGAGCTCCTACGAG. Amino acids: CASSQSLQRASSYE. The whole CDR3 region reads CASSQSLQRASSYEQYF. The chain recombines TRBV4-1 with TRBJ2-7; D may be TRBD2 (6 bases). The read ends 3 residues early relative to the CDR3; the germline J gene fills the gap. Germline loops: CDR1 MGHRA, CDR2 YSYEKL. Between the trimmed V and J ends, which lost 2 bases and 0 bases, there was a span of 17 bases. The CDR3 contains 17 residues.

About this clone itself: The CDR3 extends 3 residues past the end of the read, so its final part is completed from the germline J gene. V and J are TRBV7-8 and TRBJ2-5; 10 nucleotides line up with TRBD2. After removal of 5 bases from V and 2 bases from J, the junction contained 11 bases not matched to a gene. The CDR3 extends over 17 amino acids. CDR1 is SGHVS, CDR2 FQNEAQ, per germline. Partial CDR3 DNA: TGTGCCAGCAGCACCCCACCAGCGGGGGGGCAACAAGAGACC. Residues: CASSTPPAGGQQET. The whole CDR3 protein is CASSTPPAGGQQETQYF.

CDR3 DNA, as far as it was read: TGTGCCAGTAGTATTGAGACAGAAAACTATGGT. Its protein product is CASSIETENYG. The entire CDR3 protein is CASSIETENYGQYF. The rearrangement joins TRBV19 to TRBJ2-4; D possibly corresponds to TRBD1 (5 bases). The read ends 3 residues before the CDR3 terminus; that terminus is restored from the germline J gene. In germline, CDR1 is LNHDA, CDR2 SQIVND (reference sequence). CDR3 length equals 14 residues.

As to this clone: The read comes to an end 3 residues before the CDR3 does, leaving the germline J gene to fill in the end. V usage is TRBV6-1 and J usage is TRBJ1-2; tentative D call: TRBD1 (6 bases). Germline loops: CDR1 MNHNS, CDR2 SASEGT. This CDR3 is 16 amino acids long. The CDR3 DNA, read in part, is TGTGCCAGCAGTGAGCGAGGGGGAGGGACGTACAATGAC. Translation gives CASSERGGGTYND. The whole CDR3 sequence is CASSERGGGTYNDYTF.

The CDR3 bases that were read are TGTGCCAGCAGCCCGACGGGCAGGGTTCGAGGCGAC. Its protein product is CASSPTGRVRGD. The complete CDR3 sequence is CASSPTGRVRGDYTF. The genes are TRBV7-8 and TRBJ1-2; maybe TRBD1 (5 bases). Read coverage stops 3 residues before the CDR3 terminus; the germline J gene supplies the remainder. The germline V gene has CDR1 SGHVS and CDR2 FQNEAQ. The CDR3 runs 15 residues.